The TCR beta chain under discussion was sequenced for a study of T cell responses to AZD1222 COVID-19 vaccine (dated by TCRdb to about 2021). Background for the entire study: Because spike-specific TCR depth and breadth did not differ between the two schedules, AZD1222 recipients who got a second dose at roughly 4 weeks were pooled with those who got a second dose at roughly 12 weeks. TCR sequencing was performed for 230 to 250 trial participants, of whom around 210 were given two doses of AZD1222 and around 26 were given two doses of MenACWY control vaccine. Trial participants were enrolled by age into 18-55, 56-69 and 70-plus year subgroups, with roughly 150, 30 and 60 TCR-sequenced participants respectively. Findings and caveats that apply to the study as a whole: In the small 56-69-year group, the increase in depth fell short of significance, most likely because of low power. After two AZD1222 doses, both the breadth and the depth of spike-specific TCRs were significantly higher than at day 0 and than in MenACWY recipients. Most participants were white British and females outnumbered males, and the authors suggested that clonal diversity may have been underestimated. Conclusions about previously exposed vaccinees are limited, since just six AZD1222 recipients were seropositive for SARS-CoV-2 at baseline. No day 14 peak-response samples were available, so repertoires were characterized only after the peak T cell response. Nearly half of unique spike-specific TCRs reportedly recognized epitopes outside regions mutated in the B.1.351 and B.1.1.7 variants. CD4 TCRs associated with the vaccine covered the entire spike protein, and the dominant responses were in regions 160-218 and 743-854.

Note on this clone: Its antigen is currently not known. Base qualities are missing; no much larger clone stands one base away.

The CDR3 regions of human TCRbeta chains were analyzed by immunosequencing. The original methods were these. TCRs in the repertoires were matched against a reference library of SARS-CoV-2-specific TCRs that had been generated with the MIRA antigen-specificity platform. Breadth was defined as the fraction of unique TCRs that were SARS-CoV-2-associated. Depth was defined as the fraction of total T cells that were SARS-CoV-2-associated. Using the MIRA data, each spike-specific TCR was assigned both to the spike region to which the TCR was reactive and to a CD4 or CD8 class. Log10-transformed breadth and depth values were compared by one-way ANOVA with Sidak's multiple comparisons tests. TCRdb mirrors the immuneACCESS table, restricted to in-frame sequences. Some clones are absent from its copies; in checked studies, under half trace to an unresolved V gene, and the reason for the others is unknown. D and trimming were read from the DNA, whereas the V and J calls and clone size are those reported in that table. The table for this sample lists more than 150,000 clones; 90% to 95% of them were counted only once. The ten largest make up approximately 9.6% of the sample.

The germline V gene (reference sequence) supplies CDR1 MNHEY and CDR2 SMNVEV. Inclusive of the bounding cysteine and phenylalanine, the CDR3 is 15 residues long. The CDR3 DNA has 45 bases and is translated from base 1. V is trimmed back by 2 bases and J by 7 bases, and the junction contains 9 bases that no gene match accounts for. The time point label corresponds to: baseline before first vaccination. The vaccinee samples were drawn from two UK trials, COV001 and COV002, one of which was a single-blind randomized controlled phase 2/3 trial testing AZD1222 (ChAdOx1 nCoV-19) in healthy adults. For TCRbeta chain sequencing, PBMC samples from trial participants were taken at day 0 and at day 28 after the second dose.

The sequence came from an adult in good health. Sample: peripheral blood, taken on day 0 of AZD1222 vaccination. The chain uses TRBV27 and TRBJ1-2; the central 8 bases match TRBD1. The base sequence is TGTGCCAGCAGTTTAACCCGGACAGGGATGGTTGGCTACACCTTC. Its protein reads: CASSLTRTGMVGYTF.